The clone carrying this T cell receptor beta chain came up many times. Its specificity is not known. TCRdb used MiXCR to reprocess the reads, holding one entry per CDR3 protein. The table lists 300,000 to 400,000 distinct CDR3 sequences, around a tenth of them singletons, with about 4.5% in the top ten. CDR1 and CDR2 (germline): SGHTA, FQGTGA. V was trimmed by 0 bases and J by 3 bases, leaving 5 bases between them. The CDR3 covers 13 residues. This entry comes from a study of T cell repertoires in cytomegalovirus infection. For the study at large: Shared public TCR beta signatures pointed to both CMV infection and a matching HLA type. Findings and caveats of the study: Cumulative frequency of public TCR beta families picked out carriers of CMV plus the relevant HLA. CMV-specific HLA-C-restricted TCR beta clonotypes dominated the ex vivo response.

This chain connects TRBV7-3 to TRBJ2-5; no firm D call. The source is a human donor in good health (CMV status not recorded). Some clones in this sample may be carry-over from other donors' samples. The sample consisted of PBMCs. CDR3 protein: CASSLTLKETQYF. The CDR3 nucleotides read TGTGCCAGCAGCTTAACCCTCAAAGAGACCCAGTACTTC.